This record concerns one TCR beta chain sequence. The assay was immunoSEQ multiplex PCR, and TCRdb's table has in-frame clones only and misses some. The sample contains about 1 million clones, approximately 76% of which appear only once. The source of the sample is a study of shared clonotypes between healthy human individuals. Overall study: Each donor had three CD4 naive, three CD4 memory, two CD8 naive and one CD8 memory plate.

The sample was memory CD4+ T cells sorted from blood. Subset described: CD45RA-negative fraction. This clonotype was obtained from a man between 18 and 35 years old in good health.

This chain's CDR3 is CAISEDTRPGYTF. CDR3 in DNA: TGTGCCATCAGTGAAGACACCCGGCCCGGCTACACCTTC. V usage is TRBV10-3 and J usage is TRBJ1-2; no definite D call. Trimming removed 3 bases from V and 8 bases from J, with 13 bases in between. CDR1 is ENHRY, CDR2 SYGVKD, per germline. The CDR3 spans 13 residues.